Shown below are 18 T cell receptor beta chains from a single sample sequenced in a study of identical twins. TCRdb recomputed calls from the 5' RACE reads with MiXCR, one row per CDR3 protein. Of around 1.7 million distinct CDR3 sequences in the sample, less than 35% were seen once. The specimen was cord blood. The receptors here all came from a newborn girl in good health.

The V and J genes are TRBV6-6 and TRBJ2-2; 7 nucleotides align to TRBD1. The germline gives CDR1 MNHNY, CDR2 SVGAGI (reference sequence). CDR3 size: 15 residues. With 0 bases clipped from V and 3 bases from J, the junction kept 1 base outside the gene matches. The CDR3 loop is CASSYSGTDTGELFF. The CDR3 DNA is TGTGCCAGCAGTTACTCCGGGACAGACACCGGGGAGCTGTTTTTT.

The V call is TRBV20-1, the J call TRBJ2-1, with 8 bases lining up with TRBD2. The germline V gene encodes CDR1 DFQATT and CDR2 SNEGSKA (reference sequence). This CDR3 is built from 15 residues. Trimming took 3 bases from V and 6 from J; bases not matched to a gene: 10. The CDR3 region has the DNA TGCAGTGCTAGTGATGCGGGAGGATCCCTCAATGAGCAGTTCTTC. Its protein product is CSASDAGGSLNEQFF.

This chain joins TRBV7-9 and TRBJ1-5; the D gene is possibly TRBD1 (5 bases). The CDR3 sequence is 18 residues long. Trimming removed 0 bases from V and 2 bases from J, with 17 bases in between. CDR1 and CDR2 (germline): SEHNR, FQNEAQ (reference sequence). CDR3 nucleotide sequence: TGTGCCAGCAGCTTAGCGCGTTGCAGGGAGGAGGGCAATCAGCCCCAGCATTTT. This gives the protein CASSLARCREEGNQPQHF.

This sequence joins TRBV4-1 and TRBJ2-1, with 11 bases matching TRBD1. Trimming cost V 4 bases and J 8 bases; bases outside gene matches: 10. This CDR3 spans 16 amino acids. Germline V gives CDR1 MGHRA, CDR2 YSYEKL. CDR3 DNA: TGCGCCAGCAGCCCTCGAGTGGGACAGGGGGACCATGAGCAGTTCTTC. Translated, it gives CASSPRVGQGDHEQFF.

On this clonotype: Germline and junction disagree at one end, which may indicate a read error. The CDR3 DNA reads as TGCGCCGGCAGTCCGGGAGCTAGCGGGAATGAGCAGTTCTTC. This sequence encodes CAGSPGASGNEQFF. The chain is built from TRBV5-1 and TRBJ2-1, with TRBD2 matching 8 bases. CDR3 size: 14 residues. Germline-derived CDR1 and CDR2 are SGHRS and YFSETQ.

This clonotype was picked up a small number of times. The V and J genes are TRBV13 and TRBJ1-2; D possibly corresponds to TRBD1 (5 bases). V was pared by 6 bases and J by 7 bases, with 18 bases between. The CDR3 sequence is 14 residues long. Per the germline V gene, CDR1 is PRHDT and CDR2 is FYEKMQ (reference sequence). DNA of the CDR3: TGTGCCAGCAGTCCCCAGATACGGGACGGTGGCTACACCTTC. It specifies CASSPQIRDGGYTF.

V and J are TRBV5-1 and TRBJ1-1; D may be TRBD1 (6 bases). This CDR3 spans 16 amino acids. CDR1 SGHRS and CDR2 YFSETQ come from the germline V gene. Trimming removed 4 bases at V and 3 bases at J, with 19 bases between. The DNA for the CDR3 is TGCGCCAGCAGCCCCGTGGGGGCGCGGGGGGACACTGAAGCTTTCTTT. Its translation: CASSPVGARGDTEAFF.

This clonotype occurred a few times. V is TRBV20-1 and J is TRBJ2-3; 8 nucleotides match TRBD1. J lost 4 bases, V lost 1 base, and 7 bases had no gene match. The CDR3 loop spans 15 amino acids. The germline V gene encodes CDR1 DFQATT and CDR2 SNEGSKA (reference sequence). The chain's CDR3 is CSARAGTGASDTQYF. The CDR3 bases are TGCAGTGCTAGAGCGGGGACAGGCGCCTCAGATACGCAGTATTTT.

The V and J genes are TRBV11-2 and TRBJ1-1; D gene ambiguous. Germline CDR1 reads SGHAT; CDR2 reads FQNNGV. V was pared by 7 bases and J by 5 bases, with 20 bases between. The CDR3 sequence is 15 residues long. The CDR3 protein is CASNPLTYWGTEAFF. The CDR3 nucleotides are TGTGCCAGCAACCCCCTCACATACTGGGGAACTGAAGCTTTCTTT. Filled out from reference TRBV11-2 and TRBJ1-1, the complete variable domain reads EAGVAQSPRYKIIEKRQSVAFWCNPISGHATLYWYQQILGQGPKLLIQFQNNGVVDDSQLPKDRFSAERLKGVDSTLKIQPAKLEDSAVYLCASNPLTYWGTEAFFGQGTRLTVV.

The chain is built from TRBV29-1 and TRBJ2-3, with 10 bases fitting TRBD1. Germline-derived CDR1 and CDR2 are SQVTM and ANQGSEA. The CDR3 covers 17 residues. J gave up 0 bases and V 4 bases, and 10 bases lay outside the gene matches. As DNA, the CDR3 is TGCAGCGTTGGGGAGACAGGGGGCTCTATAAGCACAGATACGCAGTATTTT. It codes for CSVGETGGSISTDTQYF.

The chain links TRBV3-1 to TRBJ1-2; D gene unclear. This CDR3 has 16 residues. V shed 4 bases and J shed 2 bases, with 17 bases lying between them. The germline gives CDR1 LGHDT, CDR2 YNNKEL (reference sequence). The CDR3 spells CASSPLGSSPNYGYTF. The DNA of the CDR3 is TGTGCCAGCAGCCCCCTAGGCTCGTCCCCCAACTATGGCTACACCTTC.

With respect to this clonotype: A read error may be the cause here, since a much bigger clone is one base away. The chain is built from TRBV7-7 and TRBJ2-1; D unresolved. Gene TRBJ2-7 matches the end of the DNA better, so the J call may be wrong. The CDR3 loop spans 15 amino acids. Germline V CDR1 and CDR2: SSHAT, FNYEAQ (reference sequence). CDR3 amino acids: CASSLEQSSYNEQYF. The CDR3 DNA is TGTGCCAGCAGCTTAGAACAGAGCTCCTACAATGAGCAGTACTTC.

The chain couples TRBV15 to TRBJ1-5; the match to TRBD1 covers 7 bases. V shed 5 bases, J shed 0 bases, and the junction held 13 bases outside the gene matches. The germline V gene has CDR1 LNHNV and CDR2 YYDKDF (reference sequence). The CDR3 loop spans 18 amino acids. The CDR3 DNA is TGTGCCACCAGCGGATATCGACAGGGTACGGATAGCAATCAGCCCCAGCATTTT. Protein sequence: CATSGYRQGTDSNQPQHF.

This clonotype was observed a few times. The V gene is TRBV12-3 or TRBV12-4, the J gene TRBJ1-5, with a tentative D call TRBD1 (5 bases). The ends were cut back, 0 bases at V and 0 bases at J, with 15 bases in the middle. The CDR3 contains 18 residues. CDR3 DNA sequence: TGTGCCAGCAGTTTAGCGCTGGGGAGGGGCAATAGCAATCAGCCCCAGCATTTT. This gives the protein CASSLALGRGNSNQPQHF.

This clonotype was seen only a few times. The CDR3 nucleotides read TGTGCCAGCAGTTACCACCGGGGCAGCGGGAGGCCACCCACAGATACGCAGTATTTT. Residues: CASSYHRGSGRPPTDTQYF. The chain carries TRBV6-5 and TRBJ2-3, with TRBD2 identical over 9 bases. The CDR3 totals 19 residues. The V gene end was trimmed by 2 bases and the J gene end by 2 bases; junction bases not matched to a gene: 14. Looked up from germline, CDR1 is MNHEY and CDR2 is SVGAGI.

This clonotype was picked up many times. V gene TRBV5-1 combines with J gene TRBJ2-1; TRBD1 aligns across 9 bases. The V gene's germline CDR1 is SGHRS and CDR2 YFSETQ. After removal of 3 bases from V and 5 bases from J, the junction contained 6 bases not matched to a gene. This CDR3 has 15 amino acids. Written as DNA, the CDR3 is TGCGCCAGCAGCTCAACCGGGACAGGGAACAATGAGCAGTTCTTC. Protein sequence: CASSSTGTGNNEQFF.

The chain combines TRBV5-5 with TRBJ2-1; tentative D call: TRBD1 (6 bases). Trimming removed 4 bases from V and 7 bases from J, with 18 bases in between. CDR3 length: 15 amino acids. Per the germline V gene, CDR1 is SGHKS and CDR2 is YYEKEE (reference sequence). This chain's CDR3 is CASSPRQVGVNEQFF. The CDR3 nucleotides are TGTGCCAGCAGCCCAAGACAGGTAGGGGTGAATGAGCAGTTCTTC.

The J gene is TRBJ2-7, the V gene TRBV3-1; D possibly corresponds to TRBD2 (7 bases). The CDR3 spans 15 residues. Trimming took off 8 bases at V and 7 bases at J, with 24 bases between the two ends. Germline CDR1 reads LGHDT; CDR2 reads YNNKEL (reference sequence). The CDR3 region has the DNA TGTGCCAGCGAAAGGGGGGGCCTTTCCTACAATGAGCAGTACTTC. As protein: CASERGGLSYNEQYF.